The rows below give T cell receptor beta chains drawn from one sample of a study of CD8 T cell repertoires and HIV-1 epitope variants. Which antigens these TCRs recognize remains unknown. TCRdb's copy holds only in-frame clones and misses some; the assay was immunoSEQ multiplex PCR. This table has around 4,000 clones, 62% appearing once. Sequencing was done on a sample of cultured CD8+ T cells derived from PBMCs. The source of these receptors is a male donor with HIV. The CDR3 runs from the conserved cysteine through the conserved F or W. The D gene is left open where the match is weak. Size tells how often a clone was seen (once, few, many) or the class of an expanded clone, and some rows leave it out.

D: .
size: .
length: 13
V: TRBV2
J: TRBJ1-1
DNA: TGTGCCAGCTCCGGGACCCCGAACGGGGAAGCTTTCTTT
CDR3: CASSGTPNGEAFF

D: .
size: .
length: 13
V: TRBV9
J: TRBJ1-3
DNA: TGTGCCAGCAGCAGGGAATCCGGAAACACCATATATTTT
CDR3: CASSRESGNTIYF

D: .
size: .
length: 13
V: TRBV5-4
J: TRBJ1-1
DNA: TGTGCCAGCAGCTTGGGGGGGAACACTGAAGCTTTCTTT
CDR3: CASSLGGNTEAFF

D: TRBD1
size: .
length: 15
V: TRBV14
J: TRBJ2-7
DNA: TGTGCCAGCAGCCGAACCGGGACAGGGATTTACGAGCAGTACTTC
CDR3: CASSRTGTGIYEQYF

D: .
size: .
length: 11
V: TRBV28
J: TRBJ2-7
DNA: TGTGCCAGCAGTTTAGGAGCCGAGCAGTACTTC
CDR3: CASSLGAEQYF

D: TRBD2
size: medium-sized
length: 16
V: TRBV6-5
J: TRBJ2-1
DNA: TGTGCCAGCAGTTACTCGACGACTAGCGGGGGTAATGAGCAGTTCTTC
CDR3: CASSYSTTSGGNEQFF

D: TRBD1
size: .
length: 14
V: TRBV5-4
J: TRBJ2-7
DNA: TGTGCCAGCAGCTTCGGTCAGGGGGCAGGCGAGCAGTACTTC
CDR3: CASSFGQGAGEQYF

D: TRBD2
size: .
length: 15
V: TRBV7-2
J: TRBJ2-1
DNA: TGTGCCCCAAAGGGGTCACTAGCGGGGGACAATGAGCAGTTCTTC
CDR3: CAPKGSLAGDNEQFF

D: .
size: .
length: 14
V: TRBV5-8
J: TRBJ1-2
DNA: TGTGCCAGCAGCTCTGGGACGGCGAACTATGGCTACACCTTC
CDR3: CASSSGTANYGYTF

D: .
size: few
length: 12
V: TRBV28
J: TRBJ1-1
DNA: TGTGCCAGCAGTTTACCGAACACTGAAGCTTTCTTT
CDR3: CASSLPNTEAFF

D: TRBD2
size: .
length: 18
V: TRBV7-6
J: TRBJ2-5
DNA: TGTGCCAGCAGCTACTTACCGGGGGGACTAGCGGGGTCAGAGACCCAGTACTTC
CDR3: CASSYLPGGLAGSETQYF

D: .
size: .
length: 14
V: TRBV2
J: TRBJ1-5
DNA: TGTGCCAGCAGCCCGAACAGGTTACAACAGCCCCAGCATTTT
CDR3: CASSPNRLQQPQHF

D: .
size: once
length: 14
V: TRBV7-2
J: TRBJ2-7
DNA: TGTGCCAGCAGCCCTCAGTCGAACTCCTACGAGCAGTACTTC
CDR3: CASSPQSNSYEQYF

D: .
size: .
length: 14
V: TRBV10-3
J: TRBJ1-1
DNA: TGTGCCATCAGTGAGAACTTCGAGGGCACTGAAGCTTTCTTT
CDR3: CAISENFEGTEAFF